This paragraph reports one T cell receptor (beta chain). The treatment denotes: over 15 received Ad26.COV2.S at low or high dose, single or two shots; roughly 5 received placebo; per-sample allocation not given. Sampling occurred on day 63 after the first vaccine or placebo injection. After removal of 3 bases from V and 9 bases from J, the junction contained 17 bases not matched to a gene. Looked up from germline, CDR1 is SGHRS and CDR2 is YFSETQ. The CDR3 length is 18 residues. These data come from a study of Ad26.COV2.S vaccination and SARS-CoV-2 variants. Clones were read by immunoSEQ multiplex PCR, and TCRdb kept only the in-frame ones, dropping some. The sample shows around 450,000 clones, around 90% of them seen only once.

V gene TRBV5-1 combines with J gene TRBJ2-3; TRBD2 agrees at 12 bases. The specimen was peripheral blood, collected in a trial of Ad26.COV2.S vaccine versus placebo. This receptor was identified in a person aged 18-60 years who received the Ad26.COV2.S COVID-19 vaccine or a placebo. The DNA for the CDR3 is TGCGCCAGCAGCTACGGAGGGCCTAGCGGGAGGGATGGGAGGACGCAGTATTTT. Translation gives CASSYGGPSGRDGRTQYF.